These 28 T cell receptor beta chains were all obtained from the same sample, sequenced in a study of blood T cell repertoires in COVID-19. The protocol was immunoSEQ multiplex PCR, while the TCRdb copy is restricted to in-frame clones and leaves out a portion. The sample includes under 200,000 clones, 84% seen only once; the top ten take 14%. The sample taken for sequencing was peripheral blood. Every receptor here comes from a man younger than 35 with active or convalescent COVID-19.

The gene calls are TRBV3-1 (or the pseudogene TRBV3-2) and TRBJ2-7; 8 bases match TRBD2. V was pared by 0 bases and J by 4 bases, with 8 bases of the junction left unmatched. The CDR3 length is 16 residues. Germline CDR1 is LGHDT and CDR2 is YNNKEL (reference sequence). CDR3 DNA sequence: TGTGCCAGCAGCCAAGATAACAGCGGGAGCTTGTACGAGCAGTACTTC. It translates to CASSQDNSGSLYEQYF.

The gene calls are TRBV5-1 and TRBJ2-6, with a tentative D call TRBD1 (7 bases). Trimming removed 4 bases from V and 0 bases from J, with 20 bases in between. This CDR3 comprises 19 residues. Per germline, CDR1 SGHRS and CDR2 YFSETQ. CDR3 region: CASSARFRGRPSGANVLTF. The CDR3 DNA is TGCGCCAGCAGCGCCAGATTCAGGGGGAGGCCCTCTGGGGCCAACGTCCTGACTTTC.

The chain joins TRBV6-2 or TRBV6-3 to TRBJ2-3, with D possibly TRBD2 on 5 matching bases. V was shortened by 4 bases and J by 0 bases, with 11 bases between the two germline ends. This CDR3 is 15 amino acids long. Germline CDR1 is MNHEY and CDR2 is SVGEGT. This CDR3 reads CASSWRTASTDTQYF. For the CDR3, the DNA is TGTGCCAGCAGTTGGAGGACTGCTAGCACAGATACGCAGTATTTT.

V and J are TRBV15 and TRBJ2-3; 8 nucleotides match TRBD2. The CDR3 length is 17 residues. V was clipped by 1 base and J by 2 bases; unmatched bases: 8. CDR1 and CDR2 from the germline V gene are LNHNV and YYDKDF (reference sequence). The CDR3 sequence: CATSRGVREGHTDTQYF. The CDR3 nucleotides are TGTGCCACCAGCAGAGGAGTTCGGGAGGGGCACACAGATACGCAGTATTTT.

In this sample, this clone turned up a few times. The chain links TRBV5-1 to TRBJ1-1; no firm D call. The CDR3 length is 15 residues. Germline CDR1 and CDR2: SGHRS and YFSETQ. Trimming shortened V by 0 bases and J by 0 bases, and 9 bases separated the two germline ends. CDR3 loop: CASSLEVTMNTEAFF. The CDR3, as DNA: TGCGCCAGCAGCTTGGAGGTCACTATGAACACTGAAGCTTTCTTT.

The CDR3 DNA is TGTGCCAGTAGTATAGGCACAGGGCCCATGAACACTGAAGCTTTCTTT. This translates into CASSIGTGPMNTEAFF. The V gene is TRBV19, the J gene TRBJ1-1; tentatively, D is TRBD1 (6 bases). Trimming removed 1 base from V and 0 bases from J, with 12 bases in between. Germline CDR1 and CDR2: LNHDA and SQIVND (reference sequence). This CDR3 contains 16 residues.

This chain uses TRBV7-3 with TRBJ2-3, with 11 bases that match TRBD2. Per germline, CDR1 SGHTA and CDR2 FQGTGA. The CDR3 has 19 residues. After removal of 2 bases from V and 0 bases from J, the junction contained 10 bases not matched to a gene. The CDR3 bases are TGTGCCAGCAGCTTACGGACTAGCGGGTCGTATACTAGCACAGATACGCAGTATTTT. Translating gives CASSLRTSGSYTSTDTQYF.

The table lists this clone with many counts. The chain recombines TRBV5-1 with TRBJ1-1; no clear D. V was clipped by 3 bases and J by 1 base, with 13 bases between them. CDR3 size: 15 residues. Per germline, CDR1 SGHRS and CDR2 YFSETQ. This CDR3 reads CASSWSGLANTEAFF. CDR3 bases: TGCGCCAGCAGCTGGAGCGGGCTCGCGAACACTGAAGCTTTCTTT. Drawing the rest from reference TRBV5-1 and TRBJ1-1, the complete variable domain is KAGVTQTPRYLIKTRGQQVTLSCSPISGHRSVSWYQQTPGQGLQFLFEYFSETQRNKGNFPGRFSGRQFSNSRSEMNVSTLELGDSALYLCASSWSGLANTEAFFGQGTRLTVV.

This sequence joins TRBV3-1 (or the pseudogene TRBV3-2) and TRBJ1-2; D uncertain. Deletions cut 0 bases from V and 4 bases from J, with 12 bases between. This CDR3 is built from 15 residues. CDR1 and CDR2 from the germline V gene are LGHDT and YNNKEL (reference sequence). The chain's CDR3 is CASSQDVGAFYGYTF. DNA of the CDR3: TGTGCCAGCAGCCAAGATGTGGGAGCCTTCTATGGCTACACCTTC.

This clone was seen more than once but under ten times. The sample carries other DNA sequences with the same CDR3. The V and J genes are TRBV19 and TRBJ1-1, with D unresolved. This CDR3 has 12 amino acids. CDR1 is LNHDA and CDR2 is SQIVND in the germline V gene (reference sequence). Between the trimmed V and J ends, which lost 2 bases and 1 base, there was a span of 2 bases. CDR3: CASSIQNTEAFF. The DNA for the CDR3 is TGTGCCAGTAGTATACAGAACACTGAAGCTTTCTTT.

The chain couples TRBV5-4 to TRBJ2-1; the D gene is possibly TRBD1 (6 bases). This CDR3 is 18 amino acids long. V gave up 0 bases and J gave up 8 bases, with 24 bases separating them. CDR1 and CDR2 (germline): SGHNT, YYREEE (reference sequence). The CDR3 protein is CASSLGGRGEGITHEQFF. As DNA, the CDR3 is TGTGCCAGCAGCTTGGGTGGCAGGGGCGAGGGGATTACACATGAGCAGTTCTTC.

This clone was recorded once. The V gene is TRBV5-1, the J gene TRBJ2-3; TRBD1 might be the D (5 bases). V was pared by 0 bases and J by 0 bases, with 8 bases between. Germline V gene data show CDR1 as SGHRS and CDR2 as YFSETQ. This CDR3 is built from 15 residues. The CDR3 DNA sequence: TGCGCCAGCAGCTTGGAGGGGTTTAGCACAGATACGCAGTATTTT. Encoded protein: CASSLEGFSTDTQYF.

This clone was seen a few times. CDR3 sequence: CASSLVGGDYYNEQFF. The DNA of the CDR3 is TGTGCCAGCAGCTTAGTGGGGGGGGACTACTACAATGAGCAGTTCTTC. This chain connects TRBV7-6 to TRBJ2-1; the match to TRBD2 covers 7 bases. Unmatched junction bases numbered 6, after V lost 1 base and J lost 3 bases. Per the germline V gene, CDR1 is SGHVS and CDR2 is FNYEAQ. The CDR3 is 16 residues long.

The table lists this clone with a count of one. This rearrangement joins TRBV5-6 to TRBJ1-4; possible D gene TRBD1, 6 bases. CDR1 is SGHDT, CDR2 YYEEEE, per germline. The CDR3 loop spans 15 amino acids. V was clipped by 1 base and J by 2 bases, with 9 bases between them. The CDR3 region is CASSLTGHTNEKLFF. The CDR3, as DNA: TGTGCCAGCAGCTTGACAGGGCACACTAATGAAAAACTGTTTTTT.

V and J are TRBV6-5 and TRBJ1-1, with D possibly TRBD1 on 6 matching bases. CDR1 MNHEY and CDR2 SVGAGI come from the germline V gene. V dropped 3 bases and J dropped 5 bases, with 13 bases sitting between them. The CDR3 is 14 residues long. The CDR3: CASSYSTGLTEAFF. As DNA, the CDR3 is TGTGCCAGCAGTTATTCGACAGGTCTTACTGAAGCTTTCTTT.

The chain links TRBV6-5 to TRBJ2-1, with D perhaps TRBD2 (6 bases). V lost 2 bases and J lost 6, with 11 bases in between. CDR3 size: 14 residues. Germline CDR1 MNHEY, CDR2 SVGAGI. DNA of the CDR3: TGTGCCAGCAGTTACGACTGGAGGGGCAATGAGCAGTTCTTC. This gives the protein CASSYDWRGNEQFF.

The chain has TRBV25-1 and TRBJ2-2, with TRBD2 matching 9 bases. The V gene end was trimmed by 6 bases and the J gene end by 0 bases; junction bases not matched to a gene: 5. The CDR3 extends over 16 amino acids. Germline-derived CDR1 and CDR2 are MGHDK and SYGVNS. The CDR3 sequence is CASSATSGPNTGELFF. The CDR3 DNA is TGTGCCAGCAGCGCAACTAGCGGGCCGAACACCGGGGAGCTGTTTTTT.

This clone came up once. This sequence joins TRBV21-1 and TRBJ1-2; the table assigns TRBD1, which was not confirmed against the DNA. TRBV21-1 is recorded as a pseudogene. The CDR3 totals 14 residues. The CDR3 protein is CASSKEGTGGGYTF. In DNA, the CDR3 is TGTGCCAGCAGCAAAGAAGGGACAGGGGGCGGCTACACCTTC.

The chain couples TRBV7-9 to TRBJ2-7; weak D call: TRBD1 (5 bases). The CDR3 has 12 amino acids. Germline values: CDR1 SEHNR, CDR2 FQNEAQ (reference sequence). V was pared by 6 bases and J by 0 bases, with 6 bases between. CDR3 region: CASRGDSYEQYF. The CDR3 region has the DNA TGTGCCAGCAGAGGGGACTCCTACGAGCAGTACTTC.

This clone was seen a few times. The chain employs TRBV19 and TRBJ2-5; TRBD1 matches 9 bases. There are 13 residues in the CDR3. CDR1 LNHDA and CDR2 SQIVND come from the germline V gene (reference sequence). Trimming took 6 bases from V and 3 from J; bases not matched to a gene: 2. The CDR3 here is CASRRQGEETQYF. The CDR3 nucleotides are TGTGCCAGTAGGCGACAGGGGGAAGAGACCCAGTACTTC.

The V call is TRBV28, the J call TRBJ1-5; 7 nucleotides match TRBD1. CDR1 is MDHEN and CDR2 is SYDVKM in the germline V gene. Losses at the gene ends were 7 bases for V and 0 bases for J; bases not matched to a gene: 6. CDR3 length equals 15 residues. The CDR3 is CASIQGGGSNQPQHF. DNA of the CDR3: TGTGCCAGCATTCAGGGGGGAGGTAGCAATCAGCCCCAGCATTTT.

This rearrangement joins TRBV29-1 to TRBJ2-3, with D perhaps assigned TRBD1 or TRBD2 (6 bases each). The germline gives CDR1 SQVTM, CDR2 ANQGSEA. V gave up 7 bases and J gave up 0 bases, with 17 bases separating them. CDR3 length equals 15 residues. In nucleotides, the CDR3 is TGCAGCGCGGACGAGGGGGGATATAGCACAGATACGCAGTATTTT. Amino acids: CSADEGGYSTDTQYF.

The rearrangement uses TRBV28 and TRBJ1-3; D uncertain. The V end was cut by 0 bases, the J end by 0 bases, with 9 bases between. There are 16 residues in the CDR3. Germline V gene sequence: CDR1 MDHEN, CDR2 SYDVKM. The CDR3 region is CASSLWVGSSGNTIYF. For the CDR3, the DNA is TGTGCCAGCAGTTTATGGGTGGGCAGCTCTGGAAACACCATATATTTT.

The chain joins TRBV4-2 to TRBJ1-3; 8 nucleotides align to TRBD1. After removal of 4 bases from V and 1 base from J, the junction contained 9 bases not matched to a gene. Germline V CDR1 and CDR2: LGHNA, YNFKEQ. The CDR3 spans 17 residues. CDR3 DNA sequence: TGTGCCAGCAGCCTTCATACTGGACAGGGATCTGGAAACACCATATATTTT. This gives the protein CASSLHTGQGSGNTIYF.

The chain combines TRBV18 with TRBJ1-1; 7 bases are a match to TRBD1. The trim removed 0 bases at V and 9 bases at J, leaving 10 bases unmatched. The germline V gene has CDR1 KGHSH and CDR2 LQKENI. This CDR3 contains 15 residues. DNA for the CDR3: TGTGCCAGCTCACCACCGGAAAACAGGGGATATCAAGCTTTCTTT. Encoded protein: CASSPPENRGYQAFF.

V usage is TRBV9 and J usage is TRBJ1-1; no definite D call. The CDR3 length is 11 residues. Germline values: CDR1 SGDLS, CDR2 YYNGEE. V was shortened by 2 bases and J by 10 bases, with 9 bases between the two germline ends. DNA of the CDR3: TGTGCCAGCAGCGTCTATCTAGGAGCTTTCTTT. Translating gives CASSVYLGAFF.

The V gene is TRBV13, the J gene TRBJ1-6; D is undetermined. Trimming pared 3 bases from V and 4 bases from J, leaving 4 bases between. CDR3 length equals 13 residues. Germline CDR1 PRHDT, CDR2 FYEKMQ (reference sequence). The CDR3 reads CASSFGYNSPLHF. The CDR3 DNA follows: TGTGCCAGCAGCTTCGGGTATAATTCACCCCTCCACTTT.

This clone has just one count. The rearrangement uses TRBV5-4 and TRBJ1-6; 9 nucleotides align to TRBD1. Germline V gene sequence: CDR1 SGHNT, CDR2 YYREEE (reference sequence). Trimming at V came to 0 bases and at J to 9 bases, leaving 10 bases not matched to a gene. This CDR3 comprises 17 residues. The CDR3 sequence is CASSLADTGGVGSPLHF. The CDR3 bases are TGTGCCAGCAGCTTGGCGGACACAGGGGGCGTAGGTTCACCCCTCCACTTT. Filled out from reference TRBV5-4 and TRBJ1-6, the complete variable domain reads ETGVTQSPTHLIKTRGQQVTLRCSSQSGHNTVSWYQQALGQGPQFIFQYYREEENGRGNFPPRFSGLQFPNYSSELNVNALELDDSALYLCASSLADTGGVGSPLHFGNGTRLTVT.